This TCR beta chain was found in a study of blood T cell repertoires in COVID-19. Sequencing was performed with immunoSEQ multiplex PCR; in TCRdb, only in-frame clones are kept and a portion is missing. The sample includes 77,000 or so clones, 74% seen only once; the top ten take around 2.6%. This CDR3 has 13 residues. The germline V and J ends were trimmed by 6 bases and 8 bases, with 16 bases remaining between them. This TCR derives from a human donor with acute or convalescent COVID-19. The donor label of this sample is uncertain. The V call is TRBV12-3 or TRBV12-4, the J call TRBJ1-2; D not resolved. The material sequenced was peripheral blood. CDR3 sequence: CASRGNSRFGYTF. CDR3 in DNA: TGTGCCAGCAGGGGTAACAGTCGGTTCGGCTACACCTTC.